The sequence of this T cell receptor (beta chain) was determined in a study of shared clonotypes between healthy human individuals. Turning to this clone: Other nucleotide sequences from this sample produce the same CDR3.

There are 13 residues in the CDR3. Trimming took off 0 bases at V and 2 bases at J, with 6 bases between the two ends. Germline CDR1 is SGHRS and CDR2 is YFSETQ. TCRdb's table, derived via immunoSEQ multiplex PCR, lists solely in-frame clones and lacks some. The top ten clones hold roughly 1.2% of a sample with some 1,400,000 clones, roughly 97% of them seen once. The TCR originated in a man in his thirties or forties in good health. Sequences were obtained from naive CD4+ T cells sorted from blood. The subset: CD45RA+ positively selected. The chain employs TRBV5-1 and TRBJ2-7; D gene ambiguous. This CDR3 reads CASSLVLAYEQYF. DNA of the CDR3: TGCGCCAGCAGCTTGGTGTTAGCCTACGAGCAGTACTTC.